This T cell receptor beta chain was identified during a study of cytomegalovirus exposure and HLA in healthy donors. Nominally healthy donors were sampled, though unrecorded immune exposures were likely. The PCR had 60 Vbeta and 13 Jbeta primers. Measured with immunoSEQ multiplex PCR; TCRdb has only the in-frame clones, and not every one. The table lists some 130,000 clones, 60% to 80% of them singletons, with 1.5% in the top ten. The sequenced material came from PBMCs. This receptor was taken from a female donor in good health and CMV-seronegative.

The CDR3 DNA is TGTGCCAGCAGTTACTTCAGGGGCGCGGAGGAGACCCAGTACTTC. As protein: CASSYFRGAEETQYF. V usage is TRBV6-5 and J usage is TRBJ2-5; perhaps TRBD1 as D (6 bases). The germline gives CDR1 MNHEY, CDR2 SVGAGI. CDR3 length: 15 amino acids. V lost 1 base, J lost 5 bases, and 14 bases lay in between.